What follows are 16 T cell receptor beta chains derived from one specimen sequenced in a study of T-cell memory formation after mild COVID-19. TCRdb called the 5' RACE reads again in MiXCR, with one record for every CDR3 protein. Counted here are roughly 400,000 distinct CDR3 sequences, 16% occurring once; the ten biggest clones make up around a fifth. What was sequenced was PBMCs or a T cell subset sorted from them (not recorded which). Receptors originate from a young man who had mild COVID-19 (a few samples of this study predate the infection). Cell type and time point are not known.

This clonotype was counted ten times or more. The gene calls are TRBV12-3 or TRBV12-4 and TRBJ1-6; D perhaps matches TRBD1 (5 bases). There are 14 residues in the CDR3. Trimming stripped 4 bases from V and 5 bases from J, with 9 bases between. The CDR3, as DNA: TGTGCCAGCAGTTACCAGGGCAATAATTCACCCCTCCACTTT. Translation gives CASSYQGNNSPLHF.

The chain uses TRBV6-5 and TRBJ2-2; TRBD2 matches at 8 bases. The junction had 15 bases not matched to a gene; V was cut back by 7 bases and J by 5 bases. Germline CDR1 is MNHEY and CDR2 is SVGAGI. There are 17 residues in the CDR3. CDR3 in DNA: TGTGCCAGCACTAACCCGCGGGTAGCGGGGTTAACCGGGGAGCTGTTTTTT. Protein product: CASTNPRVAGLTGELFF.

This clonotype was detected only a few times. The CDR3 region has the DNA TGTGCCAGCAGTTCCGGGAGACGGTACGAGCAGTACTTC. Amino acids: CASSSGRRYEQYF. This rearrangement joins TRBV7-2 to TRBJ2-7; TRBD2 might be the D (6 bases). The germline gives CDR1 SGHTA, CDR2 FQGNSA. The germline V and J ends were trimmed by 6 bases and 4 bases, with 13 bases remaining between them. The CDR3 contains 13 residues.

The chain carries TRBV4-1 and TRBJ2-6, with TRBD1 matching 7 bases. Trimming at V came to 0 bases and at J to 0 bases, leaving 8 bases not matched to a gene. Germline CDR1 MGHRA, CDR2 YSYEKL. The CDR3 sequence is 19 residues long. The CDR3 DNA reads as TGCGCCAGCAGCCAAGATAGGGGACAGCTTGTCTCTGGGGCCAACGTCCTGACTTTC. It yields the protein CASSQDRGQLVSGANVLTF.

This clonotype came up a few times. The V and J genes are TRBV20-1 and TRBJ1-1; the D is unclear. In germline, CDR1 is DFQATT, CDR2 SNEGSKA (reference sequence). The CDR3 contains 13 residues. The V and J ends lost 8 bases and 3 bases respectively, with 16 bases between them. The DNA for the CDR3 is TGCAGTTCTGACGGACGGGATGACACTGAAGCTTTCTTT. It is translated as CSSDGRDDTEAFF.

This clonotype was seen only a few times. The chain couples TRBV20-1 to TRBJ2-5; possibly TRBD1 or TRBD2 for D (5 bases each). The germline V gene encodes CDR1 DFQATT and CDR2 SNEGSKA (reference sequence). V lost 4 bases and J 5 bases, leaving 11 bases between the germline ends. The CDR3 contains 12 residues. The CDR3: CSANFREETQYF. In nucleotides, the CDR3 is TGCAGTGCTAATTTCAGGGAGGAGACCCAGTACTTC.

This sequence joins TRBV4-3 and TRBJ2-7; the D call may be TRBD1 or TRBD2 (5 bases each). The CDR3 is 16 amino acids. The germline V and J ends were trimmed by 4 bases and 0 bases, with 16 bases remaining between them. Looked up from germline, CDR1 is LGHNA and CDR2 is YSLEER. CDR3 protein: CASSRNTGRNSYEQYF. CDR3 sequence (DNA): TGCGCCAGCAGCCGGAATACGGGACGGAACTCCTACGAGCAGTACTTC.

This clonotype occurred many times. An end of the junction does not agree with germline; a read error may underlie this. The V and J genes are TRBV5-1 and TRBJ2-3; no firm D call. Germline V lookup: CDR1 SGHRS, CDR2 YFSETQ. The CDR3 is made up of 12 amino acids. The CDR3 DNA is TGTGCCAGCAGCTTGCCCGGAGATACGCAGTATTTT. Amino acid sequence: CASSLPGDTQYF.

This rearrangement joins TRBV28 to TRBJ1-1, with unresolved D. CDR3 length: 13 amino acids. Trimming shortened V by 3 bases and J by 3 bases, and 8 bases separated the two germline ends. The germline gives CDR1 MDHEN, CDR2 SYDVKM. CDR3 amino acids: CASSFSTHTEAFF. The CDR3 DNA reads TGTGCCAGCAGTTTTTCCACGCACACTGAAGCTTTCTTT.

In DNA, the CDR3 is TGCGCCAGCAGCCAAGAGAGGAGCAGAAGGAACACCTTC. Protein: CASSQERSRRNTF. The genes are TRBV4-3 and TRBJ1-2; no reliable D call. The CDR3 is 13 residues long. The V end was cut by 0 bases, the J end by 12 bases, with 14 bases between. The germline V gene encodes CDR1 LGHNA and CDR2 YSLEER.

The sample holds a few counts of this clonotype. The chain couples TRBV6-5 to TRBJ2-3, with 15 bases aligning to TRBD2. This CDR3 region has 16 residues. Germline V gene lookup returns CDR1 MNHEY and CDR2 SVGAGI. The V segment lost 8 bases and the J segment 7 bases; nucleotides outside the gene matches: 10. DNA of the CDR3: TGTGCCAGCGGCCCCGGACTAGCGGGGGGGCGTCATACGCAGTATTTT. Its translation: CASGPGLAGGRHTQYF.

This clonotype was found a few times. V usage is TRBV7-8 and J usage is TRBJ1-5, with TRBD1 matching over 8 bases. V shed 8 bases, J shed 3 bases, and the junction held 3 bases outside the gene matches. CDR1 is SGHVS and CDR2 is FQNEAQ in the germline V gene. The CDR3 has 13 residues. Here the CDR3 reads CASGRGLNQPQHF. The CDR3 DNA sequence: TGTGCCAGCGGCAGGGGGCTCAATCAGCCCCAGCATTTT.

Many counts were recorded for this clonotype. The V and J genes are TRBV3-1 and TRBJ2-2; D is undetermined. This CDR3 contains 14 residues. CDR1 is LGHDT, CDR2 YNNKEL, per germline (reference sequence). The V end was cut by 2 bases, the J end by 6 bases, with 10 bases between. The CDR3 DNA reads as TGTGCCAGCAGCCAATTCATAGCCGCCGGGGAGCTGTTTTTT. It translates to CASSQFIAAGELFF.

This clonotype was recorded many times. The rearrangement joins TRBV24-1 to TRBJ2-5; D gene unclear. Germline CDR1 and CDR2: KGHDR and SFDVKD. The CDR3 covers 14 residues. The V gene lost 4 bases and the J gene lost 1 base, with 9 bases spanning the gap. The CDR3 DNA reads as TGTGCCACCAGTGAGAAGCACTCCCAAGAGACCCAGTACTTC. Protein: CATSEKHSQETQYF.

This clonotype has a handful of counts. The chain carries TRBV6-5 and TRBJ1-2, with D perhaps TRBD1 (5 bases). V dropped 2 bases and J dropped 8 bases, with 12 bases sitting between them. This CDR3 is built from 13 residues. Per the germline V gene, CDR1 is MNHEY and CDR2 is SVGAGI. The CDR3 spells CASSYGAEVGYTF. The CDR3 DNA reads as TGTGCCAGCAGTTACGGGGCAGAGGTCGGCTACACCTTC.

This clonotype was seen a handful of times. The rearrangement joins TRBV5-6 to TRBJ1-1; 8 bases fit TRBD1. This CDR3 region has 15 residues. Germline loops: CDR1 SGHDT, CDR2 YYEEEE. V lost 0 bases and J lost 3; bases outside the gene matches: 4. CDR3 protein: CASSLARTGHTEAFF. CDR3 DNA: TGTGCCAGCAGCTTGGCCCGGACAGGGCACACTGAAGCTTTCTTT.